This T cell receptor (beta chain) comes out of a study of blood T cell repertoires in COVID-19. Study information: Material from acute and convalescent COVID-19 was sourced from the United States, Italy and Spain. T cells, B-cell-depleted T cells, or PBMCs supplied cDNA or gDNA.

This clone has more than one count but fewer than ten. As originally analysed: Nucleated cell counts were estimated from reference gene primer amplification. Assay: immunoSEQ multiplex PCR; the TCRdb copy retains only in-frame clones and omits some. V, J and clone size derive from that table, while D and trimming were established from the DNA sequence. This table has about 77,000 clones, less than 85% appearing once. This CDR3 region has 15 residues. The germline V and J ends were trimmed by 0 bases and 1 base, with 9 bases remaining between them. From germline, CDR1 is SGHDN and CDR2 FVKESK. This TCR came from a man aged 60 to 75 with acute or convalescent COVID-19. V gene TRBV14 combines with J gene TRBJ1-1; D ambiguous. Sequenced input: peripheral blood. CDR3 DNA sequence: TGTGCCAGCAGCCAAGAGGCAGGAACGAACACTGAAGCTTTCTTT. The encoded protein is CASSQEAGTNTEAFF.